Listed here are 32 T cell receptor beta chains from one sample, sequenced in a study of T cell responses to AZD1222 COVID-19 vaccine. TCRdb's table, derived via immunoSEQ multiplex PCR, lists solely in-frame clones and lacks some. In the table there are over 150,000 clones, roughly 90% of which are singletons. Specimen: peripheral blood, collected on day 0 of AZD1222 vaccination. Receptors were obtained from an adult in good health.

The chain recombines TRBV10-3 with TRBJ2-7, with a tentative D call TRBD2 (6 bases). V was clipped by 0 bases and J by 6 bases, with 18 bases between them. The CDR3 loop spans 16 amino acids. Germline values: CDR1 ENHRY, CDR2 SYGVKD. The CDR3 sequence: CAISESRGTSWAEQYF. In DNA, the CDR3 is TGTGCCATCAGTGAGTCGAGGGGTACTAGCTGGGCCGAGCAGTACTTC.

V is TRBV24-1 and J is TRBJ2-6; D may be TRBD1 or TRBD2 (5 bases each). In germline, CDR1 is KGHDR, CDR2 SFDVKD. The germline V and J ends were trimmed by 5 bases and 0 bases, with 13 bases remaining between them. The CDR3 runs to 17 residues. CDR3 amino acids: CATSGRDVNSGANVLTF. The CDR3 DNA reads TGTGCCACCAGTGGCCGGGACGTCAACTCTGGGGCCAACGTCCTGACTTTC.

The chain couples TRBV27 to TRBJ1-1, with D possibly matching TRBD1 (6 bases). V was trimmed by 6 bases and J by 1 base, leaving 12 bases between them. The germline gives CDR1 MNHEY, CDR2 SMNVEV (reference sequence). The length of the CDR3 is 14 residues. The CDR3 region is CASSRPGQNTEAFF. DNA of the CDR3: TGTGCCAGCAGCAGGCCGGGACAGAACACTGAAGCTTTCTTT.

The chain has TRBV4-1 and TRBJ1-1; D is perhaps TRBD1 (5 bases). The CDR3 contains 17 residues. V lost 0 bases to trimming and J lost 4 bases, with 18 bases between them. Germline V gene lookup returns CDR1 MGHRA and CDR2 YSYEKL. The CDR3 protein is CASSQEVAGTGGTEAFF. In nucleotides, the CDR3 is TGCGCCAGCAGCCAAGAAGTCGCCGGCACCGGGGGCACTGAAGCTTTCTTT.

V gene TRBV6-5 combines with J gene TRBJ2-7; D is perhaps TRBD1 (6 bases). Trimming removed 3 bases at V and 2 bases at J, with 11 bases between. The germline gives CDR1 MNHEY, CDR2 SVGAGI. This CDR3 comprises 14 residues. The CDR3, as DNA: TGTGCCAGCAGTTATCGGGCAGGGGCCTACGAGCAGTACTTC. It yields the protein CASSYRAGAYEQYF.

The chain recombines TRBV10-1 with TRBJ1-5; D ambiguous. V shed 6 bases and J shed 0 bases, with 6 bases lying between them. This CDR3 comprises 13 residues. Germline V gene lookup returns CDR1 WNHNN and CDR2 SYGVQD (reference sequence). The CDR3 DNA sequence: TGCGCCAGCAGGGGAGTTAGCAATCAGCCCCAGCATTTT. Residues: CASRGVSNQPQHF.

The chain carries TRBV18 and TRBJ2-3; D unresolved. Germline CDR1 and CDR2: KGHSH and LQKENI. Trimming left V 2 bases short and J 0 bases short, with 6 bases between. The CDR3 length is 14 residues. The CDR3 region is CASSPLSSTDTQYF. CDR3 DNA: TGTGCCAGCTCACCATTGTCAAGCACAGATACGCAGTATTTT.

The genes are TRBV5-5 and TRBJ2-1; D is possibly TRBD2 (5 bases). Trimming cost V 0 bases and J 8 bases, with 9 bases left between them. CDR3 length: 13 amino acids. CDR1 SGHKS and CDR2 YYEKEE come from the germline V gene (reference sequence). This CDR3 is CASSLVRVDEQFF. The CDR3 DNA follows: TGTGCCAGCAGCTTGGTGAGGGTTGATGAGCAGTTCTTC.

The rearrangement uses TRBV4-3 and TRBJ2-6; no clear D. The germline V gene encodes CDR1 LGHNA and CDR2 YSLEER. The CDR3 covers 16 residues. Trimming took off 0 bases at V and 4 bases at J, with 10 bases between the two ends. The CDR3 sequence is CASSQEARAGANVLTF. The CDR3 nucleotides are TGCGCCAGCAGCCAAGAAGCTCGGGCGGGGGCCAACGTCCTGACTTTC.

The chain joins TRBV6-5 to TRBJ2-2, with D hard to call. The CDR3 is 14 residues long. V was cut by 4 bases and J by 5 bases, with 11 bases left in between. Germline V gives CDR1 MNHEY, CDR2 SVGAGI. DNA of the CDR3: TGTGCCAGCAGTTTAGAGTCCCGGACCGGGGAGCTGTTTTTT. This codes for CASSLESRTGELFF.

V usage is TRBV27 and J usage is TRBJ1-4; D is ambiguous. There are 18 residues in the CDR3. Looked up from germline, CDR1 is MNHEY and CDR2 is SMNVEV (reference sequence). With 7 bases removed from V and 8 bases from J, the gap between germline ends came to 29 bases. The CDR3 loop is CASTLPPSGSGTCEKLFF. DNA for the CDR3: TGTGCCAGCACTCTCCCCCCTAGCGGTTCGGGAACCTGCGAAAAACTGTTTTTT.

The chain carries TRBV11-1 and TRBJ2-3; D gene ambiguous. Germline V gene lookup returns CDR1 SGHAT and CDR2 FQDESV (reference sequence). This CDR3 region has 14 residues. V lost 4 bases and J 6 bases, leaving 14 bases between the germline ends. CDR3 sequence reads: CASSSRTEADTQYF. CDR3 nucleotides: TGTGCCAGCAGCTCAAGGACGGAAGCGGATACGCAGTATTTT. The entire variable domain, with the rest obtained from reference TRBV11-1 and TRBJ2-3, is as follows: EAEVAQSPRYKITEKSQAVAFWCDPISGHATLYWYRQILGQGPELLVQFQDESVVDDSQLPKDRFSAERLKGVDSTLKIQPAELGDSAMYLCASSSRTEADTQYFGPGTRLTVL.

There are a few counts of this clone. The chain carries TRBV19 and TRBJ2-1; D may be TRBD1 (6 bases). Looked up from germline, CDR1 is LNHDA and CDR2 is SQIVND (reference sequence). There are 13 residues in the CDR3. V lost 6 bases and J lost 13, with 19 bases in between. CDR3 residues: CASSMRQDFFQFF. The CDR3, as DNA: TGTGCCAGTAGCATGCGACAGGACTTTTTCCAGTTCTTC. Drawing the rest from reference TRBV19 and TRBJ2-1, the complete variable domain is DGGITQSPKYLFRKEGQNVTLSCEQNLNHDAMYWYRQDPGQGLRLIYYSQIVNDFQKGDIAEGYSVSREKKESFPLTVTSAQKNPTAFYLCASSMRQDFFQFFGPGTRLTVL.

The chain is built from TRBV14 and TRBJ2-7; possible D gene TRBD1, 5 bases. V lost 5 bases, J lost 9 bases, and 23 bases lay in between. CDR3 length: 15 amino acids. CDR1 and CDR2 (germline): SGHDN, FVKESK. In DNA, the CDR3 is TGTGCCAGCAGCTCCTCAATGGGGCCGATTACGACGCAGTACTTC. It yields the protein CASSSSMGPITTQYF.

The J gene is TRBJ1-1, the V gene TRBV20-1, with a possible D match to TRBD1 (6 bases). Germline V CDR1 and CDR2: DFQATT, SNEGSKA (reference sequence). The germline V and J ends were trimmed by 6 bases and 6 bases, with 11 bases remaining between them. The CDR3 has 11 amino acids. CDR3 in DNA: TGCAGTGCAGAAAGGGGGGCTGAAGCTTTCTTT. Translation: CSAERGAEAFF.

The chain carries TRBV24-1 and TRBJ2-1; possible D gene TRBD1, 6 bases. The germline gives CDR1 KGHDR, CDR2 SFDVKD. The V and J ends lost 4 bases and 10 bases respectively, with 13 bases between them. The length of the CDR3 is 13 residues. Here the CDR3 DNA reads TGTGCCACCAGTGACTACAGGGAGAACGAGCAGTTCTTC. Amino acids: CATSDYRENEQFF.

The chain carries TRBV30 and TRBJ2-2; TRBD2 agrees at 9 bases. CDR3 size: 16 residues. Germline V gene sequence: CDR1 GTSNPN, CDR2 SVGIG (reference sequence). The V gene end was trimmed by 2 bases and the J gene end by 7 bases; junction bases not matched to a gene: 11. The CDR3 nucleotides are TGTGCCTGGAGTCGGCGGGGGGGCGAGGCAGGCGGGGAGCTGTTTTTT. This encodes CAWSRRGGEAGGELFF. The full variable domain, rest sourced from reference TRBV30 and TRBJ2-2, is SQTIHQWPATLVQPVGSPLSLECTVEGTSNPNLYWYRQAAGRGLQLLFYSVGIGQISSEVPQNLSASRPQDRQFILSSKKLLLSDSGFYLCAWSRRGGEAGGELFFGEGSRLTVL.

This chain connects TRBV9 to TRBJ1-3; 7 nucleotides match TRBD1. V lost 3 bases, J lost 2 bases, and 17 bases stayed unmatched. The CDR3 loop spans 19 amino acids. Per the germline V gene, CDR1 is SGDLS and CDR2 is YYNGEE. The CDR3 sequence is CASSEGAANRLGTGNTIYF. In DNA, the CDR3 is TGTGCCAGCAGCGAGGGGGCCGCGAACAGGCTTGGAACTGGAAACACCATATATTTT.

V usage is TRBV2 and J usage is TRBJ1-2; tentative D call: TRBD1 (6 bases). The V gene lost 7 bases and the J gene lost 6 bases, with 12 bases spanning the gap. CDR3 length equals 12 residues. Germline CDR1 reads SNHLY; CDR2 reads FYNNEI. CDR3 DNA sequence: TGTGCCAGCAAAATAGGGGGGGATGGCTACACCTTC. Protein product: CASKIGGDGYTF.

The CDR3 region is CASSDNSQRGPSLHGYTF. CDR3 DNA sequence: TGTGCCAGCAGCGACAACAGCCAAAGGGGGCCCTCTTTACATGGCTACACCTTC. The chain carries TRBV9 and TRBJ1-2; 7 positions match TRBD1. Per the germline V gene, CDR1 is SGDLS and CDR2 is YYNGEE. The trim removed 3 bases at V and 6 bases at J, leaving 20 bases unmatched. The CDR3 is 18 residues long.

This clone was picked up one time. The rearrangement joins TRBV5-6 to TRBJ2-2; D remains ambiguous. The CDR3 runs 14 residues. V was trimmed by 0 bases and J by 0 bases, leaving 3 bases between them. Germline V gene sequence: CDR1 SGHDT, CDR2 YYEEEE. In DNA form, the CDR3 reads TGTGCCAGCAGCTTGGCCTCGAACACCGGGGAGCTGTTTTTT. It translates to CASSLASNTGELFF. Full variable domain (remainder filled in from reference TRBV5-6 and TRBJ2-2): DAGVTQSPTHLIKTRGQQVTLRCSPKSGHDTVSWYQQALGQGPQFIFQYYEEEERQRGNFPDRFSGHQFPNYSSELNVNALLLGDSALYLCASSLASNTGELFFGEGSRLTVL.

Written as DNA, the CDR3 is TGTGCCATCCTCCTCAGTGGGGCCTACGAGCAGTACTTC. Its protein is CAILLSGAYEQYF. The chain couples TRBV2 to TRBJ2-7; unclear D gene. V gave up 10 bases and J gave up 2 bases, with 15 bases separating them. The CDR3 has 13 amino acids. Germline CDR1 is SNHLY and CDR2 is FYNNEI.

As concerns this clone: Mismatch with germline at one junction end may stem from a read error. The chain uses TRBV20-1 and TRBJ1-2, with TRBD1 as a possible D gene (5 bases). CDR1 is DFQATT, CDR2 SNEGSKA, per germline (reference sequence). The CDR3 spans 11 residues. The CDR3 region has the DNA TGCAGTGCAGGGGACGGGTTCCTGTACGCCTTC. Translation: CSAGDGFLYAF.

The chain has TRBV7-2 and TRBJ1-2; maybe TRBD1 (5 bases). CDR1 and CDR2 (germline): SGHTA, FQGNSA. There are 13 residues in the CDR3. V was pared by 1 base and J by 5 bases, with 8 bases between. In DNA form, the CDR3 reads TGTGCCAGCAGCTTAGGCAGGGTTTATGGCTACACCTTC. It yields the protein CASSLGRVYGYTF.

The chain combines TRBV5-5 with TRBJ2-7; D is unclear. Trimming cost V 1 base and J 3 bases, with 8 bases left between them. In germline, CDR1 is SGHKS, CDR2 YYEKEE (reference sequence). The CDR3 runs to 13 residues. The DNA for the CDR3 is TGTGCCAGCAGCTTGAACCATAACTACGAGCAGTACTTC. It specifies CASSLNHNYEQYF.

V gene TRBV18 combines with J gene TRBJ1-4, with 10 bases matching TRBD1. The CDR3 runs 14 residues. After removal of 5 bases from V and 8 bases from J, the junction contained 5 bases not matched to a gene. Germline V gene lookup returns CDR1 KGHSH and CDR2 LQKENI. In nucleotides, the CDR3 is TGTGCCAGCTCAATGGACAGGGGGAACGAAAAACTGTTTTTT. Translation: CASSMDRGNEKLFF.

About this clone: The same CDR3 also results from other DNA sequences found in this sample. The chain couples TRBV25-1 to TRBJ1-2; 7 nucleotides match TRBD1. Germline V lookup: CDR1 MGHDK, CDR2 SYGVNS. There are 13 residues in the CDR3. J lost 4 bases, V lost 2 bases, and 1 base had no gene match. The CDR3 bases are TGTGCCAGCAGTGAAGGGACAGCCTATGGCTACACCTTC. It yields the protein CASSEGTAYGYTF.

This clone was detected once. The V gene is TRBV5-1, the J gene TRBJ2-5; tentatively, D is TRBD1 (5 bases). The V end was cut by 4 bases, the J end by 8 bases, with 15 bases between. The CDR3 covers 13 residues. Looked up from germline, CDR1 is SGHRS and CDR2 is YFSETQ. CDR3 nucleotide sequence: TGCGCCAGCAGCACCGGACACCAAGGAACCCAGTACTTC. This sequence encodes CASSTGHQGTQYF.

This clone appeared once. Here the CDR3 reads CASSSGAAGVSGNTIYF. CDR3 DNA: TGTGCCAGCAGTTCCGGTGCGGCAGGCGTATCTGGAAACACCATATATTTT. V gene TRBV28 combines with J gene TRBJ1-3, with unresolved D. The CDR3 has 17 residues. Trimming removed 4 bases from V and 1 base from J, with 17 bases in between. From germline, CDR1 is MDHEN and CDR2 SYDVKM.

As DNA, the CDR3 is TGTGCCAGCAGTTTACCCCCCCGCTACGAGCAGTACTTC. Its protein product is CASSLPPRYEQYF. The V and J genes are TRBV12-3 or TRBV12-4 and TRBJ2-7; D ambiguous. Trimming pared 2 bases from V and 3 bases from J, leaving 8 bases between. The CDR3 loop spans 13 amino acids.

This chain joins TRBV7-8 and TRBJ2-3, with TRBD2 matching over 9 bases. Germline CDR1 reads SGHVS; CDR2 reads FQNEAQ. V dropped 4 bases and J dropped 4; count of bases not matched to a gene: 12. This CDR3 contains 17 residues. CDR3 sequence: CASSSKRSGGRPDTQYF. The CDR3 DNA reads TGTGCCAGCAGCTCCAAGCGAAGCGGGGGGAGGCCAGATACGCAGTATTTT. Using reference TRBV7-8 and TRBJ2-3 for the parts outside the CDR3, the full variable domain is GAGVSQSPRYKVAKRGQDVALRCDPISGHVSLFWYQQALGQGPEFLTYFQNEAQLDKSGLPSDRFFAERPEGSVSTLKIQRTQQEDSAVYLCASSSKRSGGRPDTQYFGPGTRLTVL.

With regard to this clone: At one boundary the junction diverges from the germline segment, which might be a read error. The V gene is TRBV28, the J gene TRBJ2-4; 7 nucleotides align to TRBD1. Germline V CDR1 and CDR2: MDHEN, SYDVKM. The CDR3 spans 14 residues. CDR3 in amino acids: CASSSGTATNIQYF. CDR3 sequence (DNA): TGTGCCAGCAGTTCTGGGACAGCCACAAACATTCAGTACTTC.